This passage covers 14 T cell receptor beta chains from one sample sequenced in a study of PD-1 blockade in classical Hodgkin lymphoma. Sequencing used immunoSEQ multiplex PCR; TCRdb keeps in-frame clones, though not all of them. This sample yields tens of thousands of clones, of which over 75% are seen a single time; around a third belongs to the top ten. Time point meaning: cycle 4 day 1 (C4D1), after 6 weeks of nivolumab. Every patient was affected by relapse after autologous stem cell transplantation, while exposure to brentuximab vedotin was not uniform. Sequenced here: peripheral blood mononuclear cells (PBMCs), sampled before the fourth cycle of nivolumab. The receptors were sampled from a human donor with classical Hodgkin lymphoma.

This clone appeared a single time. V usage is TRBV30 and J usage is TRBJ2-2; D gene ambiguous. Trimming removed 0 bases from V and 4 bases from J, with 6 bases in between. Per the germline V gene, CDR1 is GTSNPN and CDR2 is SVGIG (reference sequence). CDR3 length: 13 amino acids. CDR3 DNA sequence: TGTGCCTGGAGTGTAAGGTTCACCGGGGAGCTGTTTTTT. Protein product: CAWSVRFTGELFF.

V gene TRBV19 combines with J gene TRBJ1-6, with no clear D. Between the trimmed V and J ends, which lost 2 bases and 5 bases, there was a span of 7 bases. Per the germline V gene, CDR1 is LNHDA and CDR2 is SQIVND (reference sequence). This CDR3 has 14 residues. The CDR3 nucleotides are TGTGCCAGTAGTATACAGAACAATAATTCACCCCTCCACTTT. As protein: CASSIQNNNSPLHF.

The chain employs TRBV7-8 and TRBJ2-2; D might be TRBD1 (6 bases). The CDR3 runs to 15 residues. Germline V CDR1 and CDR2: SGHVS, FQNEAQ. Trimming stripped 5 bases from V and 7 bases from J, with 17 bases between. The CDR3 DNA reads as TGTGCCAGCAGCCTTATGGGACAAGTGGTCGGGGAGCTGTTTTTT. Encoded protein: CASSLMGQVVGELFF.

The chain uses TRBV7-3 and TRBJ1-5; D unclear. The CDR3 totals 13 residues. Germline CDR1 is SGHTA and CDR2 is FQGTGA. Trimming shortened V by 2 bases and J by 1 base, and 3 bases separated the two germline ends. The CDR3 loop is CASSLWSNQPQHF. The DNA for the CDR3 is TGTGCCAGCAGCTTATGGAGCAATCAGCCCCAGCATTTT. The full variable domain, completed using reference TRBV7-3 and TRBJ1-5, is GAGVSQTPSNKVTEKGKYVELRCDPISGHTALYWYRQSLGQGPEFLIYFQGTGAADDSGLPNDRFFAVRPEGSVSTLKIQRTERGDSAVYLCASSLWSNQPQHFGDGTRLSIL.

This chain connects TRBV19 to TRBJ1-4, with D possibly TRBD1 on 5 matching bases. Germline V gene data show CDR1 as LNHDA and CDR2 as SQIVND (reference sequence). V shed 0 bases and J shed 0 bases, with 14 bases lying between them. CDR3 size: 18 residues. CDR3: CASSIEGTAGATNEKLFF. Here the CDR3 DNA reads TGTGCCAGTAGTATAGAAGGGACCGCCGGTGCAACTAATGAAAAACTGTTTTTT.

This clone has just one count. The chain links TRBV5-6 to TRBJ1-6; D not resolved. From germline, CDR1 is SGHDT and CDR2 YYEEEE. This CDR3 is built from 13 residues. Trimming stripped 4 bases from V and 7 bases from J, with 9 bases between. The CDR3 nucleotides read TGTGCCAGCAGCCGATCGGGGAATTCACCCCTCCACTTT. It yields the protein CASSRSGNSPLHF.

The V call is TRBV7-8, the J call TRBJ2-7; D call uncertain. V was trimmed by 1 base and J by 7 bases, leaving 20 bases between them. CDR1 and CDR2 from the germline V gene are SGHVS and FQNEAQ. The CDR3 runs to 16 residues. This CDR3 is CASSLVIDSTFAEQYF. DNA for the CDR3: TGTGCCAGCAGCTTAGTCATTGACTCTACGTTCGCGGAGCAGTACTTC.

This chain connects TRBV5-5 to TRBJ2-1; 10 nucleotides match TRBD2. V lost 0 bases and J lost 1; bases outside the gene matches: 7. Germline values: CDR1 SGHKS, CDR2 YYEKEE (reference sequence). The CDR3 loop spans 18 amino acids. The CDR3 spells CASSLGLAGALSYNEQFF. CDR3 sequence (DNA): TGTGCCAGCAGCTTGGGGCTAGCGGGGGCCTTGTCCTACAATGAGCAGTTCTTC. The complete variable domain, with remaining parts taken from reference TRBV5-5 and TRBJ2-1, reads DAGVTQSPTHLIKTRGQQVTLRCSPISGHKSVSWYQQVLGQGPQFIFQYYEKEERGRGNFPDRFSARQFPNYSSELNVNALLLGDSALYLCASSLGLAGALSYNEQFFGPGTRLTVL.

CDR3 sequence: CASSFGTGSNGYTF. DNA for the CDR3: TGTGCCAGCAGCTTCGGGACAGGATCAAATGGCTACACCTTC. This chain joins TRBV11-3 and TRBJ1-2, with 8 bases lining up with TRBD1. CDR3 length: 14 residues. J gave up 6 bases and V 3 bases, and 6 bases lay outside the gene matches. Germline V CDR1 and CDR2: SGHNT, YENEEA.

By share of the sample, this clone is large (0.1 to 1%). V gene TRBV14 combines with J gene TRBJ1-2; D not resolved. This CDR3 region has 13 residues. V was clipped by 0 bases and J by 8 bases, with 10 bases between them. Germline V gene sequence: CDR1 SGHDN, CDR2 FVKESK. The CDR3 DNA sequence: TGTGCCAGCAGCCAAGATCGGCGGAGCGGCTACACCTTC. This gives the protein CASSQDRRSGYTF.

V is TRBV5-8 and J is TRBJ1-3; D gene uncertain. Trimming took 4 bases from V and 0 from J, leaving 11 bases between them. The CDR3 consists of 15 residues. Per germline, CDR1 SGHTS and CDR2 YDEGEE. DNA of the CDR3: TGTGCCAGCAGCCCGGGATCGTACTCTGGAAACACCATATATTTT. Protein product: CASSPGSYSGNTIYF.

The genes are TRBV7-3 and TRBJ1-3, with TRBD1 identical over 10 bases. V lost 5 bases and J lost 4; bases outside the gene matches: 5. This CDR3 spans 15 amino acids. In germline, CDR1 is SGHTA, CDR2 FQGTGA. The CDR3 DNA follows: TGTGCCAGCAGCCCAATGACAGGGGGCGGAAACACCATATATTTT. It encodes CASSPMTGGGNTIYF.

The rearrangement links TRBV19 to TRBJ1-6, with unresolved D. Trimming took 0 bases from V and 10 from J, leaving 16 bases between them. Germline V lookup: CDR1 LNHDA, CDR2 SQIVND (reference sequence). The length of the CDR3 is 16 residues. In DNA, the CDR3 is TGTGCCAGTAGTATAGATCCGGGCAGTTCTCGGTCACCCCTCCACTTT. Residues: CASSIDPGSSRSPLHF.

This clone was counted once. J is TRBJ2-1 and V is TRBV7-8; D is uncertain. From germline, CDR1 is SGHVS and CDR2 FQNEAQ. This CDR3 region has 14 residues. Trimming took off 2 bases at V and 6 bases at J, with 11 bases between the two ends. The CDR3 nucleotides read TGTGCCAGCAGCTTACGCACCCTCGGCAATGAGCAGTTCTTC. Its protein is CASSLRTLGNEQFF.